Shown below are 3 T cell receptor beta chains from a single sample sequenced in a study of CD8 T cells in Susac syndrome. The RNA, about 0.45 to 1 ug, was put through reverse transcription using random hexamers. TCRdb processed the immunoSEQ multiplex PCR reads anew with MiXCR; each CDR3 protein has one entry. Among about 100,000 distinct CDR3 sequences, 95% were seen once, and the ten largest hold approximately 0.3%. The material sequenced was CD8+ T cells from PBMCs. The receptor source for this set is a human donor with Susac syndrome.

This chain joins TRBV29-1 and TRBJ2-3; 8 nucleotides align to TRBD2. V lost 5 bases, J lost 4 bases, and 11 bases stayed unmatched. In germline, CDR1 is SQVTM, CDR2 ANQGSEA. The CDR3 has 15 amino acids. This CDR3 reads CSVKPGLGVSDTQYF. The CDR3 DNA reads as TGCAGCGTTAAGCCGGGACTAGGAGTATCAGATACGCAGTATTTT.

This clonotype was seen only once. The chain uses TRBV24-1 and TRBJ2-3, with 11 bases matching TRBD1. This CDR3 spans 15 amino acids. Germline assignment: CDR1 KGHDR and CDR2 SFDVKD. J lost 5 bases, V lost 9 bases, and 9 bases had no gene match. The CDR3: CATWGTGGKGDTQYF. The CDR3 bases are TGTGCCACCTGGGGGACAGGGGGTAAGGGAGATACGCAGTATTTT.

CDR3 sequence reads: CSVETYHGYTF. The CDR3 nucleotides read TGCAGCGTTGAGACATACCATGGCTACACCTTC. V and J are TRBV29-1 and TRBJ1-2; the D is unclear. The CDR3 is made up of 11 amino acids. Germline V CDR1 and CDR2: SQVTM, ANQGSEA. V gave up 3 bases and J gave up 6 bases, with 8 bases separating them.